A selection of T cell receptor beta chains follows, all from one sample in a study of human T cells and chemical hapten exposure. TCRdb reprocessed the RACE reads via MiXCR and lists one record per CDR3 protein. The sample consists of around 260,000 distinct CDR3 sequences, 8.6% of them appearing once. The input for sequencing was whole blood, taken in connection with sensitization to the hapten diphenylcyclopropenone (DPC). The source of these receptors is a woman aged 40 to 50 with alopecia areata. Some clones in this sample may be carry-over from other donors' samples. The CDR3 runs from the conserved cysteine through the conserved F or W. D genes are given only for firm matches. Clone size is not always given. Where it is, it says once, few, many or a class for expanded clones.

D	V	size	J	CDR3	DNA
TRBD1	TRBV20-1	many	TRBJ2-7	CSAPRQGSTGYF	TGCAGTGCTCCTCGACAGGGCTCTACTGGGTACTTC
NA	TRBV12-5	few	TRBJ1-1	CASGLATGLEAFF	TGTGCTAGTGGTTTGGCGACGGGGCTTGAAGCTTTCTTT
NA	TRBV5-1	NA	TRBJ2-1	CASSSWGGMGTNEQFF	TGCGCCAGCAGTAGTTGGGGCGGGATGGGAACCAATGAGCAGTTCTTC
NA	TRBV5-1	many	TRBJ1-1	CASSLDGMNTEAFF	TGCGCCAGCAGCCTAGACGGCATGAACACTGAAGCTTTCTTT
NA	TRBV20-1	NA	TRBJ2-2	CSAWRVGTGELFF	TGCAGTGCTTGGAGGGTTGGCACCGGGGAGCTGTTTTTT
NA	TRBV9	many	TRBJ2-2	CASSVDAFTGELFF	TGTGCCAGCAGCGTAGACGCCTTCACCGGGGAGCTGTTTTTT
NA	TRBV15	NA	TRBJ1-5	CATSREYQPQHF	TGTGCCACCAGCAGAGAATATCAGCCCCAGCATTTT
NA	TRBV7-9	few	TRBJ2-7	CASSLELGEQYF	TGTGCCAGCAGCTTAGAACTCGGCGAGCAGTACTTC
NA	TRBV28	NA	TRBJ1-6	CASQTTREGTSSPLHF	TGTGCCAGTCAGACTACGCGGGAAGGGACCAGTTCACCCCTCCACTTT
TRBD2	TRBV7-6	few	TRBJ2-1	CASSLGGGDLRDEQFF	TGTGCCAGCAGCTTAGGGGGGGGTGACCTTAGGGATGAGCAGTTCTTC
TRBD1	TRBV27	few	TRBJ2-1	CASSLPDRASYNEQFF	TGTGCCAGCAGTTTACCCGACAGGGCCTCCTACAATGAGCAGTTCTTC